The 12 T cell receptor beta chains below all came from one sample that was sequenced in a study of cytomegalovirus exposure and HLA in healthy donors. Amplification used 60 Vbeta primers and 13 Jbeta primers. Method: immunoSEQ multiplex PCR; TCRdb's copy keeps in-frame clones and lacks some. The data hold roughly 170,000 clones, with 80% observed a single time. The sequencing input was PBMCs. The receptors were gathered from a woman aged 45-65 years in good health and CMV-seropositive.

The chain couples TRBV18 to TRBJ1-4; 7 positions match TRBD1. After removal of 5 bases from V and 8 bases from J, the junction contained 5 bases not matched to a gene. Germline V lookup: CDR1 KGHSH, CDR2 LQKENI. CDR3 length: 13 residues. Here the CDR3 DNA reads TGTGCCAGCTCAGTCGACAGGGACGAAAAACTGTTTTTT. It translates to CASSVDRDEKLFF.

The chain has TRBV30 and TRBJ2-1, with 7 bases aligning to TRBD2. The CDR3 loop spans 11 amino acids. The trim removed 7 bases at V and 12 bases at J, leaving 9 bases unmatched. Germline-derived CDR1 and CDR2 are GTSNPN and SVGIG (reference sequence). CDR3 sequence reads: CAFGTGGRQFF. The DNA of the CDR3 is TGTGCCTTCGGTACGGGGGGTCGGCAGTTCTTC.

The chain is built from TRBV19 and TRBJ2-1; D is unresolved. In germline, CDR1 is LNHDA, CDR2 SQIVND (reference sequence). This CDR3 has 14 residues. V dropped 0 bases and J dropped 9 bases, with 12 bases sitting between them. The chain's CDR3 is CASSIDLEVGEQFF. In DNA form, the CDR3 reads TGTGCCAGTAGTATAGACCTAGAGGTTGGTGAGCAGTTCTTC.

The CDR3 sequence: CASSMGDRGGEPQHF. The CDR3 DNA reads TGTGCCAGTAGTATGGGGGACAGGGGTGGGGAGCCCCAGCATTTT. The chain uses TRBV19 and TRBJ1-5; 10 positions agree with TRBD1. Trimming at V came to 3 bases and at J to 8 bases, leaving 7 bases not matched to a gene. The CDR3 is 15 residues long. Germline values: CDR1 LNHDA, CDR2 SQIVND (reference sequence).

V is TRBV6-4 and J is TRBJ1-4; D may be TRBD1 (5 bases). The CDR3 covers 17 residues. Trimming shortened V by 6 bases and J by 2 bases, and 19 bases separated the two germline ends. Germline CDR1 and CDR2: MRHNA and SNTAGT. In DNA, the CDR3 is TGTGCCAGCAGCGACACCCCCGTGGGGACTACTAATGAAAAACTGTTTTTT. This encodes CASSDTPVGTTNEKLFF.

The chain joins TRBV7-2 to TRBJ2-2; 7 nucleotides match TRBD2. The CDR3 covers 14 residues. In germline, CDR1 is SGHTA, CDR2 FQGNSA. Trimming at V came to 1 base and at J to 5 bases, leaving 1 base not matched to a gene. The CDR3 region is CASSLERGTGELFF. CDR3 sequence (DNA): TGTGCCAGCAGCTTAGAGCGGGGTACCGGGGAGCTGTTTTTT.

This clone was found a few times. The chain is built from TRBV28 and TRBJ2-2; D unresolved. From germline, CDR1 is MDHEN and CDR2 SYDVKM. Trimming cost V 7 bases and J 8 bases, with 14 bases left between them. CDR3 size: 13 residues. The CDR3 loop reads CASTTEWRGELFF. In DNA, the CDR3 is TGTGCCAGCACTACCGAATGGAGAGGGGAGCTGTTTTTT.

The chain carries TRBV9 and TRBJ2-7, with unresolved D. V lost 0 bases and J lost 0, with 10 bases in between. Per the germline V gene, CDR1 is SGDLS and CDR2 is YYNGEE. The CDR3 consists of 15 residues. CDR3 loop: CASSVDGGSSYEQYF. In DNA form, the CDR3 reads TGTGCCAGCAGCGTAGACGGCGGATCCTCCTACGAGCAGTACTTC.

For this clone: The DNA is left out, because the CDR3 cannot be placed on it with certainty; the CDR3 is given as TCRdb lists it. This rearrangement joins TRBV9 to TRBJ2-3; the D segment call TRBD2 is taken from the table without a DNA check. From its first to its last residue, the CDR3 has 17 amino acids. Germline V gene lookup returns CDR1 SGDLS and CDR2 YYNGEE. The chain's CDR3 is CASSVGPGLPATDTQYF.

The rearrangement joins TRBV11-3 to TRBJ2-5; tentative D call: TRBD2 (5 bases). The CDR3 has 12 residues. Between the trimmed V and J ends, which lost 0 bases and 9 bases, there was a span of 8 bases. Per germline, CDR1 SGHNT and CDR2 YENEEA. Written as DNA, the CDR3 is TGTGCCAGCAGCTTAGAACGGGGTCCCCAGTACTTC. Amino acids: CASSLERGPQYF. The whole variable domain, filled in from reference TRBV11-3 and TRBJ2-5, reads EAGVVQSPRYKIIEKKQPVAFWCNPISGHNTLYWYLQNLGQGPELLIRYENEEAVDDSQLPKDRFSAERLKGVDSTLKIQPAELGDSAVYLCASSLERGPQYFGPGTRLLVL.

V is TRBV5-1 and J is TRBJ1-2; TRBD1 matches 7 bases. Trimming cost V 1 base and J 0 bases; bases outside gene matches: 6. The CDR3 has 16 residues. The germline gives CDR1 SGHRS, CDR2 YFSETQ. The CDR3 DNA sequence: TGCGCCAGCAGCTTGACGACCGGGACAGCTAACTATGGCTACACCTTC. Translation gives CASSLTTGTANYGYTF.

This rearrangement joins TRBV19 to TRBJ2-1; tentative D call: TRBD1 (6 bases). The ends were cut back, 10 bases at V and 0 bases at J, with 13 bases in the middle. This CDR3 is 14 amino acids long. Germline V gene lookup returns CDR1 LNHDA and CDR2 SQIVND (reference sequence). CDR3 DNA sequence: TGTGCCACCGGCGGACAGCGCTCCTACAATGAGCAGTTCTTC. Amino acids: CATGGQRSYNEQFF.